This TCR beta chain was sequenced during a study of Tregs in tolerant kidney transplant recipients. About the research overall: After approximately six days with irradiated graft donor PBMCs, CFSE-labeled recipient PBMCs were FACS-sorted.

Sequencing used immunoSEQ multiplex PCR; TCRdb keeps in-frame clones, though not all of them. The table lists 4,200 or so clones, roughly 56% of them singletons, with approximately 4% in the top ten. A word on this clone: What it binds is not known.

The CDR3 is made up of 17 amino acids. The V gene lost 2 bases and the J gene lost 6 bases, with 23 bases spanning the gap. Germline CDR1 reads SNHLY; CDR2 reads FYNNEI. The source of this sequence is a human donor in good health. Sequences were obtained from CD8+ T cells from blood cultured with allogeneic cells. V usage is TRBV2 and J usage is TRBJ2-7; no firm D call. The CDR3, as DNA: TGTGCCAGCAGTGAAACTCCTCTCGGGTTCAGGAGTATCGAGCAGTACTTC. It yields the protein CASSETPLGFRSIEQYF. Filled out from reference TRBV2 and TRBJ2-7, the complete variable domain reads EPEVTQTPSHQVTQMGQEVILRCVPISNHLYFYWYRQILGQKVEFLVSFYNNEISEKSEIFDDQFSVERPDGSNFTLKIRSTKLEDSAMYFCASSETPLGFRSIEQYFGPGTRLTVT.